The present T cell receptor beta chain was sequenced within a study of tumor and adjacent non-tumor tissue in lung cancer. Regarding the study as a whole: In normal lung, the top 100 clones were significantly more dominant than in tumor. TCR diversity was significantly greater in tumor than normal lung tissue.

The CDR3 runs to 14 residues. With 3 bases removed from V and 8 bases from J, the gap between germline ends came to 13 bases. The germline V gene encodes CDR1 KGHDR and CDR2 SFDVKD. This clonotype has a handful of counts. Antigen specificity is unknown. No cell sorting was done before RNA was extracted from the tissue. The normal lung tissue was taken more than 3 cm from the tumor edge. Three rounds of nested PCR, following a modified ARM-PCR protocol, produced the TCRbeta library. MiXCR, applied by TCRdb to the multiplex PCR reads, yields one record per CDR3 protein. The data contain about 100,000 distinct CDR3 sequences, 65% of them singletons.

This clonotype originated in a man aged 25-45 years with non-small cell lung cancer. Input material: distant non-tumor lung tissue. The chain combines TRBV24-1 with TRBJ2-1; D is possibly TRBD2 (6 bases). CDR3 amino acids: CATSDRAGMDEQFF. DNA for the CDR3: TGTGCCACCAGTGATAGGGCGGGGATGGATGAGCAGTTCTTC.